The entry below gives a single T cell receptor (beta chain) sequence along with its context. This clonotype was seen more than once but under ten times. Its antigen remains unidentified. Base qualities are not provided; no much larger clone lies one nucleotide away. cDNA was synthesized by template-switch 5'RACE using a primer with a 10-nucleotide random unique molecular identifier that tagged each TCR transcript. Every sequencing run yielded over 170 million TCR-beta sequences covering 15-18 subjects. Total RNA was extracted with the RNeasy kit. Using the KAPA Real-time Library Amplification kit, TCR-beta VDJ regions were amplified with primers for the TCR constant region and the 5'RACE anchor. Sample indexes and Illumina adaptors were added in a first PCR, after which library yield was increased in a second PCR. After purification with Ampure beads, the TCR product of roughly 650 bp was size-selected on a 2% E-gel SizeSelection system. Before pooling, library quality was assessed on a Bioanalyzer, concentration was determined with Qubit, and library quantification was performed with the Kapa Library Quantification kit. Libraries were sequenced paired-end 2 x 150 bp on an Illumina HiSeq 2500. To increase sequence diversity, roughly 24-31% phiX was spiked into each library pool. Concerning the study's data processing: Quality-filtered reads were processed with the UMI-based MiGEC pipeline, which removed over 80% of raw TCR sequences during error correction. VDJ genes were aligned to IMGT germline references, and clonotypes were defined by unique CDR3 amino acid sequence plus V-J genes. Clonal expansion, Shannon diversity and CDR3 relatedness (CalcPairwiseDistances, ClusterSamples) were evaluated with VDJtools, and phylogenetic trees were built with CLCbio workbench. Clones with at least 8 unique UMIs were defined as expanded, with this threshold being based on coefficient-of-variation modelling across technical triplicates. The public reads were reprocessed in TCRdb via fastp at Q25 and MiXCR, keeping in-frame beta chains. Rows with a matching CDR3 protein are joined into one entry that keeps the most common DNA and genes. The V and J calls here are based on TCRdb, not the publication. The sample table shows about 29,000 distinct CDR3 sequences, and 2.5% to 4% are seen once. Around 7.3% of the sample is taken by the ten largest.

Cut back by 4 bases and 9 bases, the V and J ends lie 7 bases apart. From a lookup of the germline V gene, CDR1 and CDR2 are MDHEN and SYDVKM. The CDR3 contains 11 residues, cysteine and phenylalanine counted. Only CDR3 DNA is held: 33 bases, read in frame from base 1. The sample belongs to a study of neurological immune-mediated disorders (dated by TCRdb to about 2019). Turning to the overall study: Of the roughly 34 multiple sclerosis patients, about 31 had relapsing-remitting MS and 3 had secondary progressive MS. Peripheral blood TCR-beta repertoires from patients with HTLV-I-associated myelopathy (HAM/TSP), patients with multiple sclerosis, and healthy controls were compared in the study using UMI-based sequencing. The approximately 100 TCR-beta libraries included longitudinal samples, technical triplicates and paired sorted CD4+ and CD8+ T-cell subsets alongside PBMC samples. The cohort was made up of about 66 subjects, consisting of some 14 HAM/TSP patients, about 35 multiple sclerosis patients and around 20 healthy controls. The paper as a whole reports these results and caveats: Repertoires from 18 of 34 MS patients were grouped by phylogenetic analysis into a cluster of related CDR3 sequences, suggesting a possible repertoire-level signature. No clinical or MRI features were associated with the MS cluster, and the authors said that larger cohorts are needed. Expanded clones from different subjects shared no identical CDR3 amino acid sequences, which suggests that TCR-beta repertoires were private in all groups. TCR clonal expansion was highest in HAM/TSP patients and lowest in MS patients, with MS patients falling below even healthy controls.

For unsorted PBMC libraries, 2 million PBMCs were used after storage in RNAlater at -80 degrees C until RNA extraction. The multiple sclerosis patients were enrolled in a US clinical protocol that evaluated disease progression with magnetic resonance imaging. Peripheral blood was subjected to Ficoll-Hypaque density gradient centrifugation to isolate PBMCs, which were then cryopreserved in liquid nitrogen. The specimen sequenced was PBMCs. The rearranged segments are TRBV28 and TRBJ1-5; there is no confident call for the D gene. This TCR was sampled from a woman aged 30 to 39 with multiple sclerosis. The CDR3 is CASSSRRPQHF. The DNA sequence follows: TGTGCCAGCAGTTCTAGACGGCCCCAGCATTTT.